These 5 T cell receptor beta chains were all obtained from the same sample, sequenced in a study of blood T cell repertoires in COVID-19. Libraries were prepared by immunoSEQ multiplex PCR; TCRdb keeps only in-frame clonotypes and omits some of them. Seen here are roughly 190,000 clones, about 76% observed once, and the top ten hold around 7.9%. The specimen sequenced was peripheral blood. The receptors here all came from a woman aged 45-60 years with active or convalescent COVID-19.

This clone was recorded once. V and J are TRBV5-4 and TRBJ2-5, with 8 bases identical to TRBD2. This CDR3 has 15 amino acids. The V gene's germline CDR1 is SGHNT and CDR2 YYREEE (reference sequence). V dropped 6 bases and J dropped 2; count of bases not matched to a gene: 9. The CDR3 region has the DNA TGTGCCAGCAACAACCCTCGGGGGGGACAAGAGACCCAGTACTTC. Protein product: CASNNPRGGQETQYF. Full variable domain (outside the CDR3, taken from reference TRBV5-4 and TRBJ2-5): ETGVTQSPTHLIKTRGQQVTLRCSSQSGHNTVSWYQQALGQGPQFIFQYYREEENGRGNFPPRFSGLQFPNYSSELNVNALELDDSALYLCASNNPRGGQETQYFGPGTRLLVL.

The CDR3 DNA is TGTGCCAGCAGTGGAATTGTATCGGGGGTCTATGGCTACACCTTC. Its protein is CASSGIVSGVYGYTF. This rearrangement joins TRBV2 to TRBJ1-2, with TRBD1 as a possible D gene (5 bases). The CDR3 runs to 15 residues. Germline values: CDR1 SNHLY, CDR2 FYNNEI. V gave up 4 bases and J gave up 4 bases, with 16 bases separating them.

The chain has TRBV7-2 and TRBJ2-6; D might be TRBD1 (5 bases). V shed 5 bases and J shed 0 bases, with 11 bases lying between them. The length of the CDR3 is 16 residues. Germline loops: CDR1 SGHTA, CDR2 FQGNSA. This chain's CDR3 is CASSKQVPSGANVLTF. CDR3 coding DNA: TGTGCCAGCAGCAAACAGGTTCCCTCTGGGGCCAACGTCCTGACTTTC. Supplemented by reference TRBV7-2 and TRBJ2-6, the full variable domain reads GAGVSQSPSNKVTEKGKDVELRCDPISGHTALYWYRQSLGQGLEFLIYFQGNSAPDKSGLPSDRFSAERTGGSVSTLTIQRTQQEDSAVYLCASSKQVPSGANVLTFGAGSRLTVL.

This rearrangement joins TRBV5-1 to TRBJ1-5; D possibly corresponds to TRBD1 (5 bases). The germline V and J ends were trimmed by 0 bases and 6 bases, with 10 bases remaining between them. The CDR3 has 14 amino acids. CDR1 and CDR2 from the germline V gene are SGHRS and YFSETQ. The CDR3 nucleotides read TGCGCCAGCAGCTTGGGGCAGGGCAGTCAGCCCCAGCATTTT. Translated, it gives CASSLGQGSQPQHF.

In DNA form, the CDR3 reads TGTGCCAGCAGTTTAACAGGATCGGTCACCGGGGAGCTGTTTTTT. This codes for CASSLTGSVTGELFF. The chain employs TRBV27 and TRBJ2-2; perhaps TRBD1 as D (5 bases). Germline CDR1 MNHEY, CDR2 SMNVEV (reference sequence). V shed 2 bases and J shed 4 bases, with 11 bases lying between them. This CDR3 has 15 residues.